These 17 T cell receptor beta chains were all obtained from the same sample, sequenced in a study of cytomegalovirus exposure and HLA in healthy donors. The primer mix had 60 Vbeta and 13 Jbeta primers. Sequenced by immunoSEQ multiplex PCR; TCRdb stores in-frame clones only, minus some. The repertoire holds around 150,000 clones, approximately 71% seen once, with roughly 4.4% in the top ten. Sequenced material: PBMCs. The receptor source for this set is a woman under 30 in good health and CMV-seropositive.

This clone came up a few times. The genes are TRBV18 and TRBJ1-2; 9 positions match TRBD1. The CDR3 is 15 residues long. CDR1 KGHSH and CDR2 LQKENI come from the germline V gene. V lost 6 bases and J lost 4; bases outside the gene matches: 9. CDR3 sequence: CASSDGTGRFYGYTF. CDR3 nucleotide sequence: TGTGCCAGCTCGGATGGGACAGGGAGATTCTATGGCTACACCTTC.

The gene calls are TRBV19 and TRBJ1-1; TRBD1 aligns across 10 bases. Germline V gives CDR1 LNHDA, CDR2 SQIVND (reference sequence). The CDR3 contains 16 residues. Trimming removed 6 bases from V and 0 bases from J; junction bases left unmatched: 7. The CDR3 loop reads CASSWGQGRLNTEAFF. The CDR3 region has the DNA TGTGCCAGTAGCTGGGGACAGGGGAGGTTGAACACTGAAGCTTTCTTT.

The rearrangement links TRBV11-2 to TRBJ2-1; D may be TRBD2 (6 bases). CDR1 is SGHAT and CDR2 is FQNNGV in the germline V gene. The V end lost 6 bases, the J end lost 8 bases, and 20 bases lay between the germline ends. The CDR3 loop spans 15 amino acids. CDR3 protein: CASRLWSIKRDEQFF. CDR3 nucleotides: TGTGCCAGCAGATTGTGGTCTATAAAGCGGGATGAGCAGTTCTTC.

V usage is TRBV4-1 and J usage is TRBJ2-7, with 9 bases fitting TRBD2. Germline V gene lookup returns CDR1 MGHRA and CDR2 YSYEKL. With 0 bases clipped from V and 7 bases from J, the junction kept 7 bases outside the gene matches. CDR3 length: 15 residues. CDR3 sequence (DNA): TGCGCCAGCAGCCAAGATCCGGCGGGAGGGCGGGAGCAGTACTTC. As protein: CASSQDPAGGREQYF.

This clone was counted once. This chain joins TRBV11-2 and TRBJ1-4; D perhaps matches TRBD1 (5 bases). The CDR3 runs to 15 residues. CDR1 and CDR2 (germline): SGHAT, FQNNGV. Trimming removed 5 bases from V and 7 bases from J, with 17 bases in between. CDR3 sequence: CASSPSGGGLEKLFF. Here the CDR3 DNA reads TGTGCCAGCAGCCCCTCCGGGGGGGGACTTGAAAAACTGTTTTTT.

The gene calls are TRBV9 and TRBJ2-1; D possibly corresponds to TRBD2 (5 bases). Between the trimmed V and J ends, which lost 4 bases and 4 bases, there was a span of 15 bases. There are 15 residues in the CDR3. The V gene's germline CDR1 is SGDLS and CDR2 YYNGEE. CDR3 region: CASSLTGWGYNEQFF. The CDR3 region has the DNA TGTGCCAGCAGCTTAACGGGGTGGGGTTACAATGAGCAGTTCTTC.

V is TRBV19 and J is TRBJ1-1, with D uncertain. Between the trimmed V and J ends, which lost 5 bases and 1 base, there was a span of 8 bases. Germline CDR1 reads LNHDA; CDR2 reads SQIVND (reference sequence). The CDR3 has 13 residues. This chain's CDR3 is CASSPSKNTEAFF. For the CDR3, the DNA is TGTGCCAGTAGTCCCTCTAAGAACACTGAAGCTTTCTTT.

There are a few counts of this clone. V gene TRBV7-8 combines with J gene TRBJ2-5, with 7 bases fitting TRBD2. CDR3 length: 14 amino acids. V trimming: 1 base; J trimming: 5 bases; junction bases outside the gene matches: 4. CDR1 and CDR2 (germline): SGHVS, FQNEAQ. CDR3 protein: CASSLGTSLETQYF. Written as DNA, the CDR3 is TGTGCCAGCAGCTTAGGGACTAGTCTCGAGACCCAGTACTTC. Complete variable domain (other parts from reference TRBV7-8 and TRBJ2-5): GAGVSQSPRYKVAKRGQDVALRCDPISGHVSLFWYQQALGQGPEFLTYFQNEAQLDKSGLPSDRFFAERPEGSVSTLKIQRTQQEDSAVYLCASSLGTSLETQYFGPGTRLLVL.

The CDR3 region has the DNA TGTGCCAGCAGTGAACTACACTTCGGACAGGGGTATGGCTACACCTTC. It specifies CASSELHFGQGYGYTF. The rearrangement links TRBV6-1 to TRBJ1-2; 9 positions agree with TRBD1. Germline lookup yields CDR1 MNHNS and CDR2 SASEGT. V shed 2 bases, J shed 5 bases, and the junction held 9 bases outside the gene matches. The CDR3 totals 16 residues.

The chain couples TRBV27 to TRBJ2-2; TRBD1 agrees at 9 bases. The CDR3 loop spans 16 amino acids. The junction had 6 bases not matched to a gene; V was cut back by 7 bases and J by 0 bases. The V gene's germline CDR1 is MNHEY and CDR2 SMNVEV (reference sequence). The CDR3 sequence: CASTSTGGANTGELFF. The DNA of the CDR3 is TGTGCCAGCACCTCCACAGGGGGCGCGAACACCGGGGAGCTGTTTTTT.

This chain joins TRBV19 and TRBJ1-3, with 12 bases that match TRBD1. After removal of 6 bases from V and 0 bases from J, the junction contained 15 bases not matched to a gene. Germline V lookup: CDR1 LNHDA, CDR2 SQIVND (reference sequence). The CDR3 contains 20 residues. CDR3 bases: TGTGCCAGTAGAAGCCTTCAGGGACAGGGGGCCTCGAGCTCTGGAAACACCATATATTTT. Translation: CASRSLQGQGASSSGNTIYF.

This chain uses TRBV27 with TRBJ2-2; D may be TRBD1 (6 bases). Trimming pared 5 bases from V and 1 base from J, leaving 14 bases between. CDR1 and CDR2 from the germline V gene are MNHEY and SMNVEV (reference sequence). The CDR3 is made up of 16 amino acids. The CDR3 loop is CASSVGQSVNTGELFF. The CDR3 coding sequence is TGTGCCAGCAGTGTCGGACAGAGTGTGAACACCGGGGAGCTGTTTTTT.

The chain combines TRBV4-2 with TRBJ2-1, with TRBD1 identical over 8 bases. Unmatched junction bases numbered 6, after V lost 0 bases and J lost 5 bases. This CDR3 is 16 amino acids long. In germline, CDR1 is LGHNA, CDR2 YNFKEQ. CDR3 amino acids: CASSQEWQGANNEQFF. CDR3 DNA sequence: TGTGCCAGCAGCCAAGAGTGGCAGGGGGCAAACAATGAGCAGTTCTTC.

This clone was seen only a few times. The V and J genes are TRBV15 and TRBJ1-2; TRBD1 aligns across 8 bases. Germline assignment: CDR1 LNHNV and CDR2 YYDKDF (reference sequence). J gave up 2 bases and V 4 bases, and 9 bases lay outside the gene matches. There are 16 residues in the CDR3. The CDR3, as DNA: TGTGCCACCAGCACATTCCGACAGGGGCCCAACTATGGCTACACCTTC. This translates into CATSTFRQGPNYGYTF.

The chain couples TRBV4-2 to TRBJ2-7; D gene ambiguous. Germline V gives CDR1 LGHNA, CDR2 YNFKEQ. The length of the CDR3 is 15 residues. Deletions cut 0 bases from V and 1 base from J, with 10 bases between. The CDR3 coding sequence is TGTGCCAGCAGCCAAGATCTTGGCAGTTCCTACGAGCAGTACTTC. It is translated as CASSQDLGSSYEQYF.

This clone was seen a few times. The chain carries TRBV30 and TRBJ2-3; 9 nucleotides align to TRBD2. The ends lost 8 bases at V and 5 bases at J; junction bases unmatched: 5. This CDR3 spans 12 amino acids. In germline, CDR1 is GTSNPN, CDR2 SVGIG (reference sequence). CDR3 protein: CAGGGAGDTQYF. The CDR3 DNA sequence: TGTGCCGGCGGGGGGGCTGGAGATACGCAGTATTTT.

The chain joins TRBV7-9 to TRBJ2-2; D remains unclear. V lost 2 bases, J lost 2 bases, and 9 bases lay in between. The CDR3 loop spans 15 amino acids. Germline CDR1 SEHNR, CDR2 FQNEAQ (reference sequence). The CDR3 sequence: CASSLYGENTGELFF. The CDR3 nucleotides read TGTGCCAGCAGCTTATACGGAGAAAACACCGGGGAGCTGTTTTTT.